This TCR beta chain was obtained from a study of blood T cell repertoires in COVID-19. The CDR3 is made up of 15 amino acids. CDR1 and CDR2 from the germline V gene are LGHDT and YNNKEL (reference sequence). V was pared by 0 bases and J by 0 bases, with 6 bases between. In the original analysis: Scientists estimated how many nucleated cells there were by amplifying reference gene primers. Sequencing used immunoSEQ multiplex PCR; TCRdb keeps in-frame clones, though not all of them. V and J calls and clone size are copied from that table; D and trimming were computed from the DNA. Found here are tens of thousands of clones, approximately 90% of them singletons; the top ten hold approximately 12%.

Sample: peripheral blood. This sequence was found in a human donor in a cohort sampled during active COVID-19. This chain links TRBV3-1 (or the pseudogene TRBV3-2) with TRBJ1-3; no firm D call. The CDR3 sequence: CASSQETVSGNTIYF. In nucleotides, the CDR3 is TGTGCCAGCAGCCAAGAAACAGTCTCTGGAAACACCATATATTTT.